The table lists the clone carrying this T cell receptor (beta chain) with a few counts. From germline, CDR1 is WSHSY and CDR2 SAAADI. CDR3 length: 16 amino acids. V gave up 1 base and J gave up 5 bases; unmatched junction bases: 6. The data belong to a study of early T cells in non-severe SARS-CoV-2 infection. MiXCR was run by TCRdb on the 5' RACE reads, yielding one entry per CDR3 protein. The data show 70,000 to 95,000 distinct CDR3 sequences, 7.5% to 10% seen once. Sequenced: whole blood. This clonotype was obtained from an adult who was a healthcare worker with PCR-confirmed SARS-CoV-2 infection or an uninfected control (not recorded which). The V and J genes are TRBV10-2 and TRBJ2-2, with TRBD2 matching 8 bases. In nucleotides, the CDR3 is TGCGCCAGCAGTGAGTTCAGCGGGAGCATGACCGGGGAGCTGTTTTTT. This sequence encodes CASSEFSGSMTGELFF.